The 9 T cell receptor beta chains below come from one sample, sequenced in a study of blood T cell repertoires in COVID-19. The table came from immunoSEQ multiplex PCR; TCRdb's copy has only in-frame clones and leaves some out. The top ten clones hold around 1.9% of a sample with roughly 320,000 clones, nearly 90% of them seen once. The sequencing input was peripheral blood. These receptors were obtained from a woman younger than 45 with COVID-19, enrolled during active disease.

This sequence joins TRBV4-2 and TRBJ2-1, with D possibly matching TRBD1 (7 bases). This CDR3 comprises 16 residues. The V gene's germline CDR1 is LGHNA and CDR2 YNFKEQ. V was clipped by 1 base and J by 4 bases, with 14 bases between them. This chain's CDR3 is CASSQGGDRHYNEQFF. The CDR3 DNA is TGTGCCAGCAGCCAAGGGGGGGACAGACATTACAATGAGCAGTTCTTC.

The DNA of the CDR3 is TGTGCCAGCAGTTCGGACAGCCCTTCGGCCTACACCTTC. This encodes CASSSDSPSAYTF. This rearrangement joins TRBV12-3 or TRBV12-4 to TRBJ1-2; TRBD1 might be the D (6 bases). The CDR3 is made up of 13 amino acids. V lost 4 bases and J lost 10, with 16 bases in between.

This sequence joins TRBV9 and TRBJ1-2; D remains unclear. The germline V gene encodes CDR1 SGDLS and CDR2 YYNGEE. Trimming cost V 3 bases and J 3 bases, with 9 bases left between them. The CDR3 consists of 13 residues. As DNA, the CDR3 is TGTGCCAGCAGCGACGGGGAGCACTATGGCTACACCTTC. Translation gives CASSDGEHYGYTF.

The V call is TRBV18, the J call TRBJ2-3; TRBD2 matches at 8 bases. The CDR3 is 14 residues long. The germline V gene encodes CDR1 KGHSH and CDR2 LQKENI. Trimming at V came to 4 bases and at J to 4 bases, leaving 4 bases not matched to a gene. The CDR3 loop is CASSLLAGPDTQYF. For the CDR3, the DNA is TGTGCCAGCTCACTTCTAGCGGGCCCAGATACGCAGTATTTT.

This clone came up once. This chain joins TRBV19 and TRBJ1-4, with a possible D match to TRBD1 (6 bases). V was cut by 6 bases and J by 8 bases, with 16 bases left in between. CDR3 length: 14 residues. CDR1 is LNHDA, CDR2 SQIVND, per germline (reference sequence). CDR3 sequence: CASSPGGGGEKLFF. The CDR3 coding sequence is TGTGCCAGTAGCCCCGGGGGCGGGGGCGAAAAACTGTTTTTT. Drawing the rest from reference TRBV19 and TRBJ1-4, the complete variable domain is DGGITQSPKYLFRKEGQNVTLSCEQNLNHDAMYWYRQDPGQGLRLIYYSQIVNDFQKGDIAEGYSVSREKKESFPLTVTSAQKNPTAFYLCASSPGGGGEKLFFGSGTQLSVL.

The chain combines TRBV6-5 with TRBJ1-5; 7 bases are a match to TRBD1. V was clipped by 5 bases and J by 2 bases; unmatched bases: 6. CDR1 MNHEY and CDR2 SVGAGI come from the germline V gene. The CDR3 runs to 15 residues. CDR3 sequence (DNA): TGTGCCAGCAGTCCCGGCACAGGGGGCAATCAGCCCCAGCATTTT. This translates into CASSPGTGGNQPQHF.

The chain couples TRBV7-8 to TRBJ1-2; D unclear. Germline V gene sequence: CDR1 SGHVS, CDR2 FQNEAQ. The CDR3 is 11 residues long. V gave up 5 bases and J gave up 7 bases, with 8 bases separating them. The CDR3 region has the DNA TGTGCCAGCAGCGTTGGACTTGGCTACACCTTC. This translates into CASSVGLGYTF.

The chain uses TRBV29-1 and TRBJ2-7, with 8 nucleotides matching TRBD1. This CDR3 is 13 amino acids long. Per germline, CDR1 SQVTM and CDR2 ANQGSEA. V trimming: 6 bases; J trimming: 3 bases; junction bases outside the gene matches: 7. The CDR3 here is CSVMGGQGYEQYF. DNA for the CDR3: TGCAGCGTCATGGGTGGACAGGGCTACGAGCAGTACTTC.

The rearrangement uses TRBV30 and TRBJ2-3; D uncertain. V was shortened by 3 bases and J by 1 base, with 17 bases between the two germline ends. The CDR3 has 16 residues. Germline V gives CDR1 GTSNPN, CDR2 SVGIG (reference sequence). The CDR3: CAWRDRWSWGTDTQYF. CDR3 DNA sequence: TGTGCCTGGAGAGATAGATGGAGCTGGGGCACAGATACGCAGTATTTT.